This T cell receptor (beta chain) was recovered during a study of cytomegalovirus exposure and HLA in healthy donors. Study outcomes and limitations: Rarity marked most TCR sequences, yet some public TCRs occurred in many donors.

Notes on this clone: Its antigen is unidentified.

Libraries were prepared by immunoSEQ multiplex PCR; TCRdb keeps only in-frame clonotypes and omits some of them. This table has some 44,000 clones, 80% to 95% appearing once. The sample taken for sequencing was PBMCs. The source is a young man in good health and CMV-seronegative.

The CDR3 protein is CASSLVRSRRGELFF. The CDR3 DNA is TGTGCCAGCAGCTTAGTCAGGTCGAGAAGGGGGGAGCTGTTTTTT. The chain links TRBV7-2 to TRBJ2-2; D not certain. V lost 1 base to trimming and J lost 8 bases, with 14 bases between them. The germline V gene encodes CDR1 SGHTA and CDR2 FQGNSA. This CDR3 comprises 15 residues.